The clone carrying this TCR beta chain is a singleton in its sample. The sample is drawn from a study of blood T cell repertoires in COVID-19. Study background: Spain, Italy and the United States supplied samples that represented acute and convalescent COVID-19. T cells, B-cell-depleted T cells, or PBMCs provided the cDNA or gDNA that served as material.

Germline CDR1 and CDR2: MDHEN and SYDVKM. V lost 3 bases and J 7 bases, leaving 16 bases between the germline ends. The CDR3 contains 14 residues. Original handling: Researchers report that nucleated cell counts were estimated from reference gene primer amplification. Profiled with immunoSEQ multiplex PCR; TCRdb holds only in-frame clones, not every one. The V and J calls and clone size are taken from that table; D and trimming were inferred from the DNA. The sample records about 230,000 clones, approximately 85% being singletons. The clonotype originates from a man in his forties with acute or convalescent COVID-19. The source material was peripheral blood. V gene TRBV28 combines with J gene TRBJ2-7; maybe TRBD2 (7 bases). CDR3 bases: TGTGCCAGCAGTTTGCGCGCGGGGGCAAGGGAGCAGTACTTC. Residues: CASSLRAGAREQYF.